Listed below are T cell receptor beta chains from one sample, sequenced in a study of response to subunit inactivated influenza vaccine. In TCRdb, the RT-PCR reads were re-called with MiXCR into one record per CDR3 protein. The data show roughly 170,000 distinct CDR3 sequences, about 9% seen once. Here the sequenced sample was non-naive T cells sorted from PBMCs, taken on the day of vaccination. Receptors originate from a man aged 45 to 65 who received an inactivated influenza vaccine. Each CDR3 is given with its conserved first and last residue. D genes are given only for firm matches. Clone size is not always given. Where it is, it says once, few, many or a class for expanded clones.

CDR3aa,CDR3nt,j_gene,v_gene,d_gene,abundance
CASSVRNEQYF,TGTGCCAGCAGCGTAAGGAACGAGCAGTACTTC,TRBJ2-7,TRBV3-1,-,-
CASSFDKYSEQFF,TGTGCCAGCAGCTTTGACAAGTATAGTGAGCAGTTCTTC,TRBJ2-1,TRBV7-2,-,-
CASSLGRGSLSTDTQYF,TGTGCCAGCAGCCTTGGACGGGGGAGTCTTAGCACAGATACGCAGTATTTT,TRBJ2-3,TRBV7-9,-,-
CASSRVGGTDTQYF,TGTGCCAGCAGCAGGGTGGGGGGAACAGATACGCAGTATTTT,TRBJ2-3,TRBV7-2,-,many
CASSQGGGTGELFF,TGTGCCAGCAGCCAAGGGGGGGGGACCGGGGAGCTGTTTTTT,TRBJ2-2,TRBV3-1,TRBD2,few
CSPDGYGEQYF,TGCAGTCCGGACGGATATGGGGAGCAGTACTTC,TRBJ2-7,TRBV20-1,-,few
CASTGTSGGYEQYF,TGTGCCAGCACCGGGACTAGCGGGGGATACGAGCAGTACTTC,TRBJ2-7,TRBV6-1,TRBD2,-
CASSQDAGQEAFF,TGCGCCAGCAGCCAAGATGCGGGACAAGAAGCTTTCTTT,TRBJ1-1,TRBV4-3,-,-
CATKRGTGVTDTQYF,TGCGCCACTAAACGCGGGACAGGGGTCACAGATACGCAGTATTTT,TRBJ2-3,TRBV10-1,TRBD1,-
CASSPRAGPQNYGYTF,TGTGCCAGCAGCCCCCGAGCGGGGCCCCAAAACTATGGCTACACCTTC,TRBJ1-2,TRBV3-1,-,-
CASSPGQGGYTF,TGTGCCAGCAGTCCGGGACAGGGAGGCTACACCTTC,TRBJ1-2,TRBV6-2/TRBV6-3,TRBD1,many
CASSPQTSGRGYEQFF,TGTGCCAGCAGCCCTCAGACTAGCGGGAGAGGGTATGAGCAGTTCTTC,TRBJ2-1,TRBV7-9,TRBD2,-
CASSSVYQTWADNQPQHF,TGTGCCAGCAGCTCAGTTTACCAAACCTGGGCAGATAATCAGCCCCAGCATTTT,TRBJ1-5,TRBV28,-,many
CASSQGRTGRRYTEAFF,TGCGCCAGCAGCCAAGGGCGGACAGGGAGGAGGTACACTGAAGCTTTCTTT,TRBJ1-1,TRBV4-3,TRBD1,-